Shown below are 23 T cell receptor beta chains from a single sample sequenced in a study of Graves' ophthalmopathy and Graves' hyperthyroidism. CDR3 regions of TCR beta were amplified from RNA transcripts. HTBI primers were used in a first-round RT-PCR, which preceded a second-round multiplex PCR. TCRdb fed the multiplex PCR reads into MiXCR, producing one record per CDR3 protein. The sample includes roughly 700,000 distinct CDR3 sequences, around 40% of them seen just once. Material: peripheral blood. The receptors originated from an adult man with Graves' ophthalmopathy.

The gene calls are TRBV29-1 and TRBJ2-7, with 8 bases matching TRBD1. The CDR3 contains 12 residues. CDR1 is SQVTM, CDR2 ANQGSEA, per germline. V shed 4 bases and J 9 bases; nucleotides not matched to a gene: 8. CDR3 amino acids: CSVANRGKRQYF. The CDR3 DNA sequence: TGCAGCGTTGCTAACAGGGGGAAACGGCAGTACTTC.

The chain recombines TRBV20-1 with TRBJ2-7, with TRBD1 as a possible D gene (7 bases). Trimming removed 4 bases at V and 4 bases at J, with 17 bases between. From germline, CDR1 is DFQATT and CDR2 SNEGSKA (reference sequence). The CDR3 has 14 residues. The CDR3 region has the DNA TGCAGTGCTAAAGGGGCAGGGGGGCCTTACGAGCAGTACTTC. This codes for CSAKGAGGPYEQYF.

This rearrangement joins TRBV6-5 to TRBJ2-7; D is ambiguous. CDR1 and CDR2 (germline): MNHEY, SVGAGI. Deletions cut 0 bases from V and 4 bases from J, with 7 bases between. The CDR3 spans 13 residues. CDR3 DNA: TGTGCCAGCAGTTACTCCGTTGGGTACGAGCAGTACTTC. Encoded protein: CASSYSVGYEQYF.

This clonotype was found a few times. V usage is TRBV3-1 and J usage is TRBJ2-5; 7 bases align to TRBD2. There are 16 residues in the CDR3. Germline values: CDR1 LGHDT, CDR2 YNNKEL (reference sequence). The ends lost 4 bases at V and 2 bases at J; junction bases unmatched: 10. The CDR3 sequence: CASSLRRASGQETQYF. Here the CDR3 DNA reads TGTGCCAGCAGCCTGAGAAGGGCTAGCGGACAAGAGACCCAGTACTTC.

This clonotype was recorded many times. V is TRBV2 and J is TRBJ1-5; TRBD1 matches 8 bases. Germline V gene sequence: CDR1 SNHLY, CDR2 FYNNEI. The CDR3 has 14 residues. The ends lost 6 bases at V and 2 bases at J; junction bases unmatched: 3. The CDR3 protein is CASRLTGGNQPQHF. In DNA, the CDR3 is TGTGCCAGCAGGCTGACAGGGGGCAATCAGCCCCAGCATTTT.

This clonotype was seen more than once but under ten times. The J gene is TRBJ2-1, the V gene TRBV29-1, with 7 bases that match TRBD1. This CDR3 comprises 14 residues. Trimming cost V 7 bases and J 6 bases; bases outside gene matches: 12. The germline V gene has CDR1 SQVTM and CDR2 ANQGSEA. CDR3 DNA sequence: TGCAGCGCCGACCTGACAGGGTCGGTCAATGAGCAGTTCTTC. This gives the protein CSADLTGSVNEQFF.

Note on this clonotype: It may be a read error: a sequence one base away is much more abundant. The rearrangement joins TRBV6-6 to TRBJ2-5, with D perhaps matching TRBD2 (6 bases). The CDR3 contains 15 residues. CDR1 MNHNY and CDR2 SVGAGI come from the germline V gene (reference sequence). CDR3 sequence: CASRGARGSQETQYF. The CDR3 DNA reads as TGCGCCAGCAGAGGGGCGCGGGGCTCCCAAGAGACCCAGTACTTC.

This clonotype has just a few counts. The gene calls are TRBV2 and TRBJ1-2; unclear D gene. In germline, CDR1 is SNHLY, CDR2 FYNNEI. This CDR3 contains 13 residues. With 3 bases removed from V and 4 bases from J, the gap between germline ends came to 9 bases. CDR3 nucleotides: TGTGCCAGCAGTGAGAACGGGGTCTATGGCTACACCTTC. Translation: CASSENGVYGYTF.

This chain links TRBV24-1 with TRBJ1-5, with 10 positions matching TRBD1. The CDR3 has 14 amino acids. Germline V gene lookup returns CDR1 KGHDR and CDR2 SFDVKD. V trimming: 5 bases; J trimming: 14 bases; junction bases outside the gene matches: 11. CDR3 nucleotide sequence: TGTGCCACCAGTGCCTCGGGACAGGGGTTGTACGAGCATTTT. Its translation: CATSASGQGLYEHF.

The genes are TRBV29-1 and TRBJ2-7, with 10 bases identical to TRBD1. Germline V CDR1 and CDR2: SQVTM, ANQGSEA. J was trimmed by 4 bases and V by 6 bases; bases with no gene match: 9. This CDR3 region has 14 residues. The CDR3 reads CSVDEGQGIYEQYF. CDR3 nucleotides: TGCAGCGTGGACGAGGGACAGGGGATATACGAGCAGTACTTC.

The rearrangement links TRBV11-1 to TRBJ2-7, with D hard to call. CDR3 length equals 15 residues. Trimming stripped 10 bases from V and 3 bases from J, with 22 bases between. Looked up from germline, CDR1 is SGHAT and CDR2 is FQDESV (reference sequence). In DNA form, the CDR3 reads TGTGCCACCAAATATCTGGGTGAGGTTCACTACGAGCAGTACTTC. Amino acid sequence: CATKYLGEVHYEQYF.

The genes are TRBV20-1 and TRBJ1-5; 7 nucleotides align to TRBD1. Germline trimming cut 7 bases from V and 1 base from J; bases unmatched to any gene: 10. The germline V gene has CDR1 DFQATT and CDR2 SNEGSKA (reference sequence). The CDR3 consists of 15 residues. This CDR3 is CSVSKARGSNQPQHF. As DNA, the CDR3 is TGCAGTGTGTCCAAGGCCAGGGGGAGCAATCAGCCCCAGCATTTT.

This clonotype has more than one count but fewer than ten. The V and J genes are TRBV11-2 and TRBJ2-7; D is unresolved. This CDR3 region has 13 residues. The germline CDR1 and CDR2 sequences are SGHAT and FQNNGV. V was shortened by 3 bases and J by 5 bases, with 11 bases between the two germline ends. In nucleotides, the CDR3 is TGTGCCAGCAGCTTGACCCCCCCCCACGAGCAGTACTTC. It yields the protein CASSLTPPHEQYF.

This chain links TRBV7-9 with TRBJ1-6; D might be TRBD1 (5 bases). Between the trimmed V and J ends, which lost 0 bases and 4 bases, there was a span of 7 bases. Germline CDR1 and CDR2: SEHNR and FQNEAQ (reference sequence). The CDR3 has 15 residues. DNA of the CDR3: TGTGCCAGCAGCTTAGCCTCAGGGTATAATTCACCCCTCCACTTT. Residues: CASSLASGYNSPLHF.

There are a few counts of this clonotype. The V call is TRBV7-2, the J call TRBJ1-2; D not resolved. V was shortened by 3 bases and J by 1 base, with 12 bases between the two germline ends. Germline V gene lookup returns CDR1 SGHTA and CDR2 FQGNSA. This CDR3 has 15 residues. The CDR3 DNA follows: TGTGCCAGCAGCTTTTTCGTTGGCAGTAACTATGGCTACACCTTC. Translated, it gives CASSFFVGSNYGYTF.

The V gene is TRBV2, the J gene TRBJ1-2; TRBD1 aligns across 7 bases. The V and J ends lost 5 bases and 4 bases, in that order; junction bases with no gene match: 19. The germline V gene encodes CDR1 SNHLY and CDR2 FYNNEI. The CDR3 loop spans 18 amino acids. In nucleotides, the CDR3 is TGTGCCAGCAGTTACGTACCGGGACAGAGTCTCTTAGGCTATGGCTACACCTTC. The encoded protein is CASSYVPGQSLLGYGYTF.

This clonotype came up a few times. V is TRBV25-1 and J is TRBJ2-2, with a tentative D call TRBD1 (5 bases). Trimming took 5 bases from V and 6 from J, leaving 13 bases between them. The CDR3 totals 14 residues. Germline CDR1 MGHDK, CDR2 SYGVNS. In DNA, the CDR3 is TGTGCCAGCAGTTTCCAGGGTCGGGCCGGGGAGCTGTTTTTT. Translation gives CASSFQGRAGELFF.

The V call is TRBV5-5, the J call TRBJ2-7; 10 positions match TRBD2. The germline gives CDR1 SGHKS, CDR2 YYEKEE (reference sequence). The CDR3 runs 16 residues. Losses at the gene ends were 2 bases for V and 1 base for J; bases not matched to a gene: 6. The DNA for the CDR3 is TGTGCCAGCAGCTTATTACAAGCGGGAGGGTCCTACGAGCAGTACGTC. It codes for CASSLLQAGGSYEQYV.

The DNA for the CDR3 is TGTGCCAGTAGTATGAGGCGGGGGGGCCTTACTGGAGAGACCCAGTACTTC. Translating gives CASSMRRGGLTGETQYF. The chain is built from TRBV19 and TRBJ2-5; 9 bases fit TRBD2. The V and J ends lost 3 bases and 4 bases, in that order; junction bases with no gene match: 12. This CDR3 has 17 residues. Germline CDR1 LNHDA, CDR2 SQIVND (reference sequence).

The genes are TRBV25-1 and TRBJ2-7, with D perhaps TRBD1 (5 bases). The CDR3 contains 16 residues. Germline V CDR1 and CDR2: MGHDK, SYGVNS. Trimming took 6 bases from V and 0 from J, leaving 18 bases between them. CDR3 region: CASSREPGQSSYEQYF. CDR3 sequence (DNA): TGTGCCAGCAGCCGAGAACCAGGGCAGAGCTCCTACGAGCAGTACTTC.

Concerning this clonotype itself: This may be a read error: a much more frequent sequence differs by one nucleotide. The chain uses TRBV7-9 and TRBJ1-5; 7 bases agree with TRBD1. V dropped 5 bases and J dropped 2; count of bases not matched to a gene: 6. The CDR3 length is 15 residues. Germline lookup yields CDR1 SEHNR and CDR2 FQNEAQ (reference sequence). The CDR3 protein is CASSQQGNGNQPQHF. The CDR3 nucleotides are TGTGCCAGCAGCCAACAGGGGAATGGCAATCAGCCCCAGCATTTT.

This clonotype was observed at least ten times. In DNA form, the CDR3 reads TGTGCCAGCAGTTTGAGGGGGAAAGACAGACATCTTGATTCACCCCTCCACTTT. It is translated as CASSLRGKDRHLDSPLHF. V and J are TRBV7-6 and TRBJ1-6; the D gene is possibly TRBD1 (6 bases). The germline V gene encodes CDR1 SGHVS and CDR2 FNYEAQ. Trimming removed 6 bases from V and 8 bases from J, with 26 bases in between. This CDR3 is 18 amino acids long. Looking up the rest from reference TRBV7-6 and TRBJ1-6 gives the full variable domain: GAGVSQSPRYKVTKRGQDVALRCDPISGHVSLYWYRQALGQGPEFLTYFNYEAQQDKSGLPNDRFSAERPEGSISTLTIQRTEQRDSAMYRCASSLRGKDRHLDSPLHFGNGTRLTVT.

V usage is TRBV15 and J usage is TRBJ1-4; no clear D gene. Germline values: CDR1 LNHNV, CDR2 YYDKDF (reference sequence). Trimming left V 2 bases short and J 8 bases short, with 15 bases between. This CDR3 is 15 amino acids long. The DNA of the CDR3 is TGTGCCACCAGCAGAAGCCCCCGGGCTAGCGAAAAACTGTTTTTT. It translates to CATSRSPRASEKLFF.